The 32 T cell receptor beta chains given below trace back to one sample, sequenced in a study of T-cell reconstitution after alpha-beta-depleted transplantation in children. The TCRbeta library incorporated unique molecular identifiers. Using its own MiXCR run on the PCR reads, TCRdb lists one record per CDR3 protein. This table holds around 600,000 distinct CDR3 sequences, roughly 17% found once. This specimen was PBMCs from the stem cell graft donor, taken from the stem cell graft. All receptors derive from a human donor who donated a stem cell graft to a child with acute myeloid leukemia.

The rearrangement uses TRBV24-1 and TRBJ2-3; 9 positions agree with TRBD1. CDR1 is KGHDR, CDR2 SFDVKD, per germline. V lost 3 bases, J lost 1 base, and 1 base stayed unmatched. The CDR3 is 15 residues long. Here the CDR3 reads CATSDRDRGTDTQYF. Here the CDR3 DNA reads TGTGCCACCAGTGATCGGGACAGGGGCACAGATACGCAGTATTTT.

This clonotype was seen more than once but under ten times. The rearrangement links TRBV12-3 or TRBV12-4 to TRBJ2-3; D unresolved. The V gene lost 3 bases and the J gene lost 0 bases, with 10 bases spanning the gap. This CDR3 has 15 amino acids. CDR3 protein: CASSFSPRSTDTQYF. The CDR3 nucleotides are TGTGCCAGCAGTTTCTCCCCCAGGAGCACAGATACGCAGTATTTT.

This clonotype was observed a few times. The chain joins TRBV29-1 to TRBJ1-3, with D hard to call. The V end was cut by 4 bases, the J end by 0 bases, with 13 bases between. Germline CDR1 reads SQVTM; CDR2 reads ANQGSEA. This CDR3 contains 15 residues. The CDR3 region has the DNA TGCAGCGTTGGTGGTGAGGGCTACTCTGGAAACACCATATATTTT. It yields the protein CSVGGEGYSGNTIYF.

This clonotype was recorded many times. This rearrangement joins TRBV20-1 to TRBJ2-3; the match to TRBD1 covers 7 bases. V dropped 4 bases and J dropped 8; count of bases not matched to a gene: 12. Germline-derived CDR1 and CDR2 are DFQATT and SNEGSKA (reference sequence). This CDR3 comprises 14 residues. The CDR3 DNA is TGCAGTGCTAACGACAGGGACCCAACCTCTACGCAGTATTTT. Its translation is CSANDRDPTSTQYF.

Ten or more counts support this clonotype. V is TRBV29-1 and J is TRBJ2-5; tentative D call: TRBD1 (6 bases). CDR3 length: 12 residues. The germline CDR1 and CDR2 sequences are SQVTM and ANQGSEA. Trimming took 5 bases from V and 5 from J, leaving 12 bases between them. The CDR3: CSVFGQLETQYF. The CDR3 DNA follows: TGCAGCGTTTTTGGACAGCTGGAGACCCAGTACTTC.

This clonotype has ten or more counts. V usage is TRBV7-6 and J usage is TRBJ2-7; D possibly matches TRBD1 or TRBD2 (5 bases each). The V end was cut by 4 bases, the J end by 5 bases, with 12 bases between. This CDR3 is built from 13 residues. Germline lookup yields CDR1 SGHVS and CDR2 FNYEAQ. The chain's CDR3 is CASSWDRDHEQYF. In nucleotides, the CDR3 is TGTGCCAGCAGCTGGGACCGGGACCACGAGCAGTACTTC. Using reference TRBV7-6 and TRBJ2-7 for the parts outside the CDR3, the full variable domain is GAGVSQSPRYKVTKRGQDVALRCDPISGHVSLYWYRQALGQGPEFLTYFNYEAQQDKSGLPNDRFSAERPEGSISTLTIQRTEQRDSAMYRCASSWDRDHEQYFGPGTRLTVT.

This clonotype was picked up a small number of times. The genes are TRBV27 and TRBJ1-1; 7 bases match TRBD1. Germline CDR1 MNHEY, CDR2 SMNVEV (reference sequence). The CDR3 spans 16 residues. V lost 8 bases to trimming and J lost 1 base; unmatched junction nucleotides: 13. The CDR3 DNA sequence: TGTGCCAGCCACAGCGAGGGGGCGAGGGGGAACACTGAAGCTTTCTTT. Translating it yields CASHSEGARGNTEAFF.

This clonotype appeared many times. The chain couples TRBV7-2 to TRBJ2-3; D remains unclear. V dropped 2 bases and J dropped 2 bases, with 2 bases sitting between them. Germline V gene data show CDR1 as SGHTA and CDR2 as FQGNSA. This CDR3 is built from 12 residues. CDR3 bases: TGTGCCAGCAGCTTATACACAGATACGCAGTATTTT. As protein: CASSLYTDTQYF.

Many counts were recorded for this clonotype. The chain uses TRBV29-1 and TRBJ2-1; tentative D call: TRBD2 (7 bases). This CDR3 region has 15 residues. Trimming removed 1 base from V and 0 bases from J, with 10 bases in between. Germline assignment: CDR1 SQVTM and CDR2 ANQGSEA. CDR3 region: CSVEARGGSYNEQFF. For the CDR3, the DNA is TGCAGCGTTGAAGCAAGGGGGGGCTCCTACAATGAGCAGTTCTTC.

This clonotype was picked up many times. The rearrangement uses TRBV20-1 and TRBJ2-7; 8 nucleotides agree with TRBD1. Germline V lookup: CDR1 DFQATT, CDR2 SNEGSKA (reference sequence). The junction had 5 bases not matched to a gene; V was cut back by 1 base and J by 3 bases. The CDR3 length is 14 residues. CDR3 DNA: TGCAGTGCTAGAGGCCGGGACAGGAACTACGAGCAGTACTTC. This codes for CSARGRDRNYEQYF.

The rearrangement uses TRBV5-1 and TRBJ1-1, with D tentatively TRBD1 (5 bases). Germline assignment: CDR1 SGHRS and CDR2 YFSETQ. This CDR3 is built from 14 residues. The V end lost 4 bases, the J end lost 4 bases, and 14 bases lay between the germline ends. CDR3 sequence: CASSTGTVGTEAFF. As DNA, the CDR3 is TGCGCCAGCAGCACCGGGACGGTGGGCACTGAAGCTTTCTTT.

The sample holds one count of this clonotype. The chain uses TRBV2 and TRBJ2-1; perhaps TRBD1 as D (6 bases). V was clipped by 5 bases and J by 5 bases, with 19 bases between them. The CDR3 consists of 16 residues. CDR1 is SNHLY, CDR2 FYNNEI, per germline. Here the CDR3 reads CASSPDILGTNNEQFF. CDR3 in DNA: TGTGCCAGCAGTCCGGACATCCTCGGGACAAACAATGAGCAGTTCTTC.

In this sample, this clonotype turned up a few times. The genes are TRBV11-2 and TRBJ1-6; 7 bases agree with TRBD1. V lost 6 bases and J lost 6; bases outside the gene matches: 5. CDR3 length: 14 residues. Germline lookup yields CDR1 SGHAT and CDR2 FQNNGV. CDR3 loop: CASRGGTVNSPLHF. The DNA of the CDR3 is TGTGCCAGCAGGGGAGGGACAGTTAATTCACCCCTCCACTTT.

This clonotype was observed at least ten times. The chain is built from TRBV20-1 and TRBJ1-4; perhaps TRBD1 as D (6 bases). V dropped 4 bases and J dropped 2 bases, with 11 bases sitting between them. The CDR3 runs to 14 residues. Per the germline V gene, CDR1 is DFQATT and CDR2 is SNEGSKA (reference sequence). The CDR3 bases are TGCAGTGCTAATTCGGGGGGCACTAATGAAAAACTGTTTTTT. Its translation is CSANSGGTNEKLFF.

This clonotype has only a few counts. This chain connects TRBV20-1 to TRBJ2-1, with D possibly being TRBD2 (5 bases). Trimming left V 3 bases short and J 0 bases short, with 18 bases between. The CDR3 sequence is 17 residues long. Germline V gene data show CDR1 as DFQATT and CDR2 as SNEGSKA (reference sequence). The CDR3 DNA follows: TGCAGTGCTAGCCTCCTTCTAGCTATTAGCTCCTACAATGAGCAGTTCTTC. It codes for CSASLLLAISSYNEQFF.

This clonotype was seen a handful of times. The gene calls are TRBV12-3 or TRBV12-4 and TRBJ2-5; D may be TRBD1 (6 bases). The CDR3 runs to 16 residues. Between the trimmed V and J ends, which lost 6 bases and 7 bases, there was a span of 24 bases. The CDR3: CASSSLVAEVGATQYF. CDR3 nucleotides: TGTGCCAGCAGCTCCCTCGTTGCGGAGGTGGGGGCGACCCAGTACTTC.

The CDR3 reads CASRPSGQTTDTQYF. The CDR3 nucleotides are TGTGCCAGCAGACCATCGGGACAGACCACAGATACGCAGTATTTT. This sequence joins TRBV9 and TRBJ2-3, with 7 bases that match TRBD1. Trimming cost V 5 bases and J 2 bases; bases outside gene matches: 8. CDR3 size: 15 residues. The V gene's germline CDR1 is SGDLS and CDR2 YYNGEE.

Many counts were recorded for this clonotype. This rearrangement joins TRBV5-6 to TRBJ2-1, with D perhaps matching TRBD2 (6 bases). The germline V gene has CDR1 SGHDT and CDR2 YYEEEE. The CDR3 contains 15 residues. V was trimmed by 1 base and J by 2 bases, leaving 10 bases between them. The CDR3 loop reads CASSLWRVAYNEQFF. In DNA form, the CDR3 reads TGTGCCAGCAGCTTGTGGAGGGTAGCCTACAATGAGCAGTTCTTC.

On this clonotype itself: A much larger clonotype is one base distant, so this may be a read error. The rearrangement joins TRBV24-1 to TRBJ2-6; unclear D gene. Germline CDR1 and CDR2: KGHDR and SFDVKD. The CDR3 sequence is 16 residues long. The CDR3 loop is CATSIGPVSGVNVLTF. The DNA for the CDR3 is TGTGCCACCAGTATCGGTCCCGTGTCTGGGGTCAACGTCCTGACTTTC.

This clonotype has more than one count but fewer than ten. This sequence joins TRBV20-1 and TRBJ1-1; 9 bases align to TRBD1. There are 13 residues in the CDR3. V lost 6 bases and J lost 0; bases outside the gene matches: 2. Germline CDR1 DFQATT, CDR2 SNEGSKA (reference sequence). Written as DNA, the CDR3 is TGCAGTGCAGGGACAGGGCTGAACACTGAAGCTTTCTTT. This gives the protein CSAGTGLNTEAFF.

The V call is TRBV28, the J call TRBJ2-1, with a tentative D call TRBD2 (5 bases). V was cut by 6 bases and J by 10 bases, with 22 bases left in between. The CDR3 is made up of 15 amino acids. Germline CDR1 reads MDHEN; CDR2 reads SYDVKM. The CDR3 spells CASSTTQIAKEEQFF. In nucleotides, the CDR3 is TGTGCCAGCAGCACCACCCAAATAGCGAAGGAAGAGCAGTTCTTC.

This clonotype was seen many times. The chain joins TRBV20-1 to TRBJ2-5; D is possibly TRBD2 (6 bases). Germline V gene lookup returns CDR1 DFQATT and CDR2 SNEGSKA (reference sequence). With 0 bases removed from V and 3 bases from J, the gap between germline ends came to 17 bases. This CDR3 has 16 residues. The CDR3 sequence: CSARDPWGDGEETQYF. CDR3 nucleotides: TGCAGTGCTAGAGATCCTTGGGGGGACGGAGAAGAGACCCAGTACTTC.

The chain has TRBV20-1 and TRBJ2-2; D gene uncertain. CDR3 length: 12 residues. The V gene's germline CDR1 is DFQATT and CDR2 SNEGSKA (reference sequence). V was trimmed by 3 bases and J by 7 bases, leaving 9 bases between them. The CDR3 sequence is CSASDGNGELFF. DNA for the CDR3: TGCAGTGCTAGTGACGGAAACGGGGAGCTGTTTTTT.

A remark on this clonotype: It may be a read error: a sequence one base away is much more abundant. This rearrangement joins TRBV7-2 to TRBJ2-3; D may correspond to TRBD1 or TRBD2 (5 bases each). The CDR3 has 15 residues. Germline values: CDR1 SGHTA, CDR2 FQGNSA. Here the CDR3 DNA reads TGTGCCAGCAGCTTAGGGGGGAGAAGCACAGATACGCAGTGTTTT. As protein: CASSLGGRSTDTQCF.

This rearrangement joins TRBV28 to TRBJ1-2, with D possibly TRBD1 on 6 matching bases. The length of the CDR3 is 12 residues. The V gene's germline CDR1 is MDHEN and CDR2 SYDVKM. V was trimmed by 6 bases and J by 10 bases, leaving 15 bases between them. CDR3 nucleotides: TGTGCCAGCAGCCCAACCGACAGGTCCTACACCTTC. Its protein product is CASSPTDRSYTF.

This clonotype was picked up many times. This sequence joins TRBV20-1 and TRBJ2-5; D might be TRBD1 (6 bases). Per germline, CDR1 DFQATT and CDR2 SNEGSKA (reference sequence). This CDR3 region has 13 residues. V gave up 6 bases and J gave up 1 base, with 12 bases separating them. The CDR3: CSATRGIQETQYF. The CDR3 coding sequence is TGCAGTGCAACTAGGGGGATCCAAGAGACCCAGTACTTC.

This clonotype was seen ten or more times. The chain is built from TRBV20-1 and TRBJ1-1; D is possibly TRBD1 (6 bases). From germline, CDR1 is DFQATT and CDR2 SNEGSKA (reference sequence). The CDR3 totals 11 residues. V was pared by 6 bases and J by 5 bases, with 10 bases between. For the CDR3, the DNA is TGCAGTGCCGAGGGGGGTACTGAAGCTTTCTTT. Translation gives CSAEGGTEAFF.

This clonotype was detected ten times or more. J is TRBJ2-3 and V is TRBV7-9; 9 bases agree with TRBD2. The V and J ends lost 4 bases and 0 bases, in that order; junction bases with no gene match: 5. The CDR3 contains 16 residues. CDR1 and CDR2 (germline): SEHNR, FQNEAQ (reference sequence). The CDR3 region is CASSSRLAGSTDTQYF. DNA of the CDR3: TGTGCCAGCAGCTCCAGGCTAGCGGGGAGCACAGATACGCAGTATTTT.

The CDR3 spells CSRGAAGGAYNEQFF. In DNA, the CDR3 is TGCAGTCGGGGTGCTGCGGGGGGAGCCTACAATGAGCAGTTCTTC. The chain recombines TRBV20-1 with TRBJ2-1, with 8 bases that match TRBD2. This CDR3 contains 15 residues. The junction had 11 bases not matched to a gene; V was cut back by 8 bases and J by 2 bases. Germline V CDR1 and CDR2: DFQATT, SNEGSKA (reference sequence).

This clonotype came up many times. The chain combines TRBV15 with TRBJ2-3; 9 nucleotides agree with TRBD2. CDR3 length equals 16 residues. The V and J ends lost 1 base and 4 bases, in that order; junction bases with no gene match: 6. The germline gives CDR1 LNHNV, CDR2 YYDKDF (reference sequence). Here the CDR3 reads CATSRGFSGGADTQYF. The CDR3 DNA reads as TGTGCCACCAGCAGAGGTTTTAGCGGGGGCGCAGATACGCAGTATTTT.

This clonotype turned up a few times. At one boundary the junction diverges from the germline segment, which might be a read error. This CDR3 is CASSQEARTPAGF. The DNA for the CDR3 is TGTGCCAGCAGCCAAGAAGCACGGACCCCCGCGGGCTTC. The chain carries TRBV14 and TRBJ1-2; unclear D gene. CDR3 length equals 13 residues. CDR1 SGHDN and CDR2 FVKESK come from the germline V gene.

This chain links TRBV5-1 with TRBJ1-5; D not resolved. Germline lookup yields CDR1 SGHRS and CDR2 YFSETQ. The CDR3 consists of 14 residues. Trimming pared 0 bases from V and 10 bases from J, leaving 14 bases between. CDR3: CASSLVRGPGPQHF. The CDR3 coding sequence is TGCGCCAGCAGCTTGGTCAGAGGGCCAGGTCCCCAGCATTTT.